Below, 28 T cell receptor beta chains from the same sample are listed, as sequenced in a study of cytomegalovirus exposure and HLA in healthy donors. PCR was performed using 60 Vbeta and 13 Jbeta primers. Sequencing was performed with immunoSEQ multiplex PCR; in TCRdb, only in-frame clones are kept and a portion is missing. The sample has approximately 110,000 clones, roughly 74% seen once; the top ten hold 4.2%. Sequencing was performed on PBMCs. Every receptor here comes from a woman in her forties or fifties in good health and CMV-seropositive.

The V gene is TRBV25-1, the J gene TRBJ2-5, with D uncertain. Germline V lookup: CDR1 MGHDK, CDR2 SYGVNS. The V end was cut by 3 bases, the J end by 4 bases, with 3 bases between. This CDR3 has 11 residues. For the CDR3, the DNA is TGTGCCAGCAGTGATAGAGAGACCCAGTACTTC. Residues: CASSDRETQYF. Combining the CDR3 with reference TRBV25-1 and TRBJ2-5 gives the whole variable domain EADIYQTPRYLVIGTGKKITLECSQTMGHDKMYWYQQDPGMELHLIHYSYGVNSTEKGDLSSESTVSRIRTEHFPLTLESARPSHTSQYLCASSDRETQYFGPGTRLLVL.

This clone was seen a few times. This chain connects TRBV28 to TRBJ2-3, with 8 bases matching TRBD1. CDR1 and CDR2 (germline): MDHEN, SYDVKM. The CDR3 sequence is 14 residues long. V trimming: 6 bases; J trimming: 0 bases; junction bases outside the gene matches: 2. The CDR3 bases are TGTGCCAGCAGCACAGGGGGGAGCACAGATACGCAGTATTTT. Residues: CASSTGGSTDTQYF. Full variable domain (outside the CDR3, taken from reference TRBV28 and TRBJ2-3): DVKVTQSSRYLVKRTGEKVFLECVQDMDHENMFWYRQDPGLGLRLIYFSYDVKMKEKGDIPEGYSVSREKKERFSLILESASTNQTSMYLCASSTGGSTDTQYFGPGTRLTVL.

This clone appeared a few times. This chain links TRBV6-1 with TRBJ1-4; perhaps TRBD1 as D (5 bases). The germline V gene has CDR1 MNHNS and CDR2 SASEGT. V shed 4 bases and J shed 4 bases, with 10 bases lying between them. This CDR3 is 14 amino acids long. CDR3 in DNA: TGTGCCAGCAGTGTTAGGGGTTATAATGAAAAACTGTTTTTT. Its translation is CASSVRGYNEKLFF.

The chain couples TRBV27 to TRBJ2-7; 10 nucleotides agree with TRBD1. The V gene's germline CDR1 is MNHEY and CDR2 SMNVEV (reference sequence). This CDR3 spans 15 amino acids. Trimming cost V 2 bases and J 3 bases; bases outside gene matches: 4. The CDR3 is CASSLKGQGFYEQYF. The CDR3 coding sequence is TGTGCCAGCAGTTTAAAGGGACAGGGGTTCTACGAGCAGTACTTC.

The chain uses TRBV9 and TRBJ2-3, with TRBD2 matching 13 bases. With V trimmed by 4 bases and J by 6 bases, 14 bases remained unmatched. CDR1 and CDR2 from the germline V gene are SGDLS and YYNGEE. The length of the CDR3 is 18 residues. CDR3 residues: CASSSNGWGLAGTDTQYF. The CDR3 DNA sequence: TGTGCCAGCAGCTCAAACGGTTGGGGACTAGCGGGGACCGATACGCAGTATTTT.

This sequence joins TRBV28 and TRBJ2-5; TRBD1 might be the D (5 bases). CDR3 length equals 13 residues. The germline V gene has CDR1 MDHEN and CDR2 SYDVKM. V lost 4 bases and J lost 5, with 11 bases in between. The CDR3 DNA sequence: TGTGCCAGCAGTTCAAGGGGAACGGAGACCCAGTACTTC. Translated: CASSSRGTETQYF.

To note about this clone: Other nucleotide sequences from this sample produce the same CDR3. The rearrangement uses TRBV5-1 and TRBJ1-5; D is undetermined. Germline lookup yields CDR1 SGHRS and CDR2 YFSETQ. Trimming left V 0 bases short and J 0 bases short, with 7 bases between. This CDR3 is 15 amino acids long. CDR3 residues: CASSLAGDSNQPQHF. Here the CDR3 DNA reads TGCGCCAGCAGCTTGGCCGGGGATAGCAATCAGCCCCAGCATTTT.

The V call is TRBV5-1, the J call TRBJ2-3; D may be TRBD1 (5 bases). Germline CDR1 and CDR2: SGHRS and YFSETQ. The CDR3 is made up of 17 amino acids. With 0 bases removed from V and 0 bases from J, the gap between germline ends came to 14 bases. The CDR3 DNA follows: TGCGCCAGCAGCTTGGCGGCGAAAGGGGCTAGCACAGATACGCAGTATTTT. This encodes CASSLAAKGASTDTQYF.

The chain links TRBV7-9 to TRBJ1-4; D possibly corresponds to TRBD1 (5 bases). The CDR3 runs to 15 residues. Between the trimmed V and J ends, which lost 5 bases and 8 bases, there was a span of 18 bases. CDR1 SEHNR and CDR2 FQNEAQ come from the germline V gene (reference sequence). The CDR3 here is CASSARQYNNEKLFF. In DNA, the CDR3 is TGTGCCAGCAGCGCCCGACAGTATAATAACGAAAAACTGTTTTTT.

The chain employs TRBV6-5 and TRBJ1-2, with D possibly being TRBD1 (5 bases). This CDR3 spans 13 amino acids. Trimming pared 5 bases from V and 8 bases from J, leaving 15 bases between. The germline CDR1 and CDR2 sequences are MNHEY and SVGAGI. The CDR3 nucleotides read TGTGCCAGCAGTCCGCCAGGGTCCCGGGGCTACACCTTC. It translates to CASSPPGSRGYTF.

A single count supports this clone. The J gene is TRBJ2-2, the V gene TRBV28; 7 bases line up with TRBD2. CDR1 is MDHEN and CDR2 is SYDVKM in the germline V gene. V was clipped by 6 bases and J by 0 bases; unmatched bases: 13. The CDR3 consists of 18 residues. The CDR3 loop is CASSQTRRRGTNTGELFF. CDR3 DNA sequence: TGTGCCAGCAGCCAAACCAGACGGCGGGGGACGAACACCGGGGAGCTGTTTTTT.

The V gene is TRBV10-3, the J gene TRBJ2-2, with D maybe TRBD2 (5 bases). The length of the CDR3 is 13 residues. Per the germline V gene, CDR1 is ENHRY and CDR2 is SYGVKD. V shed 2 bases and J shed 5 bases, with 6 bases lying between them. The CDR3 DNA is TGTGCCATCAGTGAGGGGAGAACCGGGGAGCTGTTTTTT. Translation gives CAISEGRTGELFF.

CDR3 residues: CASRLAEQETQYF. The DNA for the CDR3 is TGTGCCAGCAGACTAGCGGAACAAGAGACCCAGTACTTC. The gene calls are TRBV2 and TRBJ2-5; 8 nucleotides match TRBD2. Germline assignment: CDR1 SNHLY and CDR2 FYNNEI. The V segment lost 6 bases and the J segment 2 bases; nucleotides outside the gene matches: 2. The CDR3 contains 13 residues.

The rearrangement uses TRBV6-1 and TRBJ2-7; 7 bases map to TRBD1. The CDR3 has 15 residues. Germline V lookup: CDR1 MNHNS, CDR2 SASEGT. V trimming: 6 bases; J trimming: 5 bases; junction bases outside the gene matches: 13. CDR3 nucleotides: TGTGCCAGCAGACCATTCAGACAGGGCCGGAACGAGCAGTACTTC. Protein product: CASRPFRQGRNEQYF.

This clone has more than one count but fewer than ten. The chain combines TRBV28 with TRBJ1-2; 11 nucleotides match TRBD1. Germline CDR1 is MDHEN and CDR2 is SYDVKM. V dropped 3 bases and J dropped 4; count of bases not matched to a gene: 4. This CDR3 is 15 amino acids long. CDR3 amino acids: CASSLGGQGVYGYTF. CDR3 in DNA: TGTGCCAGCAGTTTGGGGGGACAGGGGGTCTATGGCTACACCTTC.

This clone has a handful of counts. The chain combines TRBV30 with TRBJ2-5; no definite D call. This CDR3 has 13 amino acids. Germline CDR1 reads GTSNPN; CDR2 reads SVGIG (reference sequence). V was pared by 2 bases and J by 0 bases, with 7 bases between. CDR3 sequence (DNA): TGTGCCTGGAGTTTGGGCAACCAAGAGACCCAGTACTTC. Amino acid sequence: CAWSLGNQETQYF.

The chain is built from TRBV29-1 and TRBJ1-1; the D is unclear. V lost 6 bases and J lost 3, with 11 bases in between. CDR3 length equals 12 residues. Germline CDR1 is SQVTM and CDR2 is ANQGSEA. The CDR3 protein is CSVDSADTEAFF. The CDR3 DNA is TGCAGCGTCGATTCAGCGGACACTGAAGCTTTCTTT.

Judged by abundance, this clone is medium-sized. The rearrangement uses TRBV7-9 and TRBJ2-5; possible D gene TRBD2, 6 bases. V was clipped by 6 bases and J by 9 bases, with 23 bases between them. CDR1 and CDR2 from the germline V gene are SEHNR and FQNEAQ (reference sequence). There are 15 residues in the CDR3. CDR3 sequence (DNA): TGTGCCAGCAGGAGCCCGACGGACGGGGACTGGGCCCAGTACTTC. It yields the protein CASRSPTDGDWAQYF.

V and J are TRBV28 and TRBJ1-3; no definite D call. This CDR3 has 14 amino acids. Germline CDR1 reads MDHEN; CDR2 reads SYDVKM. V lost 7 bases, J lost 4 bases, and 14 bases lay in between. CDR3: CASNHRLSGNTIYF. The CDR3 DNA reads as TGTGCCAGCAACCACCGACTCTCGGGAAACACCATATATTTT.

Only one count was recorded for this clone. The chain employs TRBV19 and TRBJ1-4; a weak D match, TRBD1 (6 bases). Trimming cost V 6 bases and J 0 bases, with 8 bases left between them. CDR3 size: 14 residues. The V gene's germline CDR1 is LNHDA and CDR2 SQIVND (reference sequence). Here the CDR3 DNA reads TGTGCCAGTAGGGACAGCTCAACTAATGAAAAACTGTTTTTT. This codes for CASRDSSTNEKLFF.

The chain recombines TRBV10-2 with TRBJ2-7; TRBD1 agrees at 7 bases. The germline CDR1 and CDR2 sequences are WSHSY and SAAADI. V dropped 0 bases and J dropped 3; count of bases not matched to a gene: 5. The CDR3 sequence is 15 residues long. Here the CDR3 reads CASSESGQLSYEQYF. CDR3 coding DNA: TGCGCCAGCAGTGAGTCGGGACAGTTAAGCTACGAGCAGTACTTC.

The rearrangement joins TRBV15 to TRBJ1-2, with a tentative D call TRBD1 (5 bases). The CDR3 has 13 amino acids. Germline CDR1 is LNHNV and CDR2 is YYDKDF (reference sequence). V lost 0 bases to trimming and J lost 5 bases, with 7 bases between them. The CDR3 bases are TGTGCCACCAGCAGAGACAGGGATTATGGCTACACCTTC. Protein product: CATSRDRDYGYTF.

The chain carries TRBV10-3 and TRBJ2-3; 8 nucleotides align to TRBD1. The CDR3 length is 13 residues. After removal of 4 bases from V and 4 bases from J, the junction contained 1 base not matched to a gene. Germline CDR1 is ENHRY and CDR2 is SYGVKD. The chain's CDR3 is CAISGTGPDTQYF. For the CDR3, the DNA is TGTGCCATCAGTGGGACAGGGCCAGATACGCAGTATTTT.

This chain uses TRBV18 with TRBJ2-1; possibly TRBD2 for D (6 bases). The V end lost 3 bases, the J end lost 6 bases, and 15 bases lay between the germline ends. The CDR3 extends over 15 amino acids. CDR1 and CDR2 from the germline V gene are KGHSH and LQKENI. CDR3 DNA: TGTGCCAGCTCACCCCGACTAGTTCTCGGCAATGAGCAGTTCTTC. Amino acids: CASSPRLVLGNEQFF.

The chain links TRBV27 to TRBJ1-2; a weak D match, TRBD1 (5 bases). Germline V gene sequence: CDR1 MNHEY, CDR2 SMNVEV (reference sequence). Trimming cost V 5 bases and J 2 bases, with 12 bases left between them. The length of the CDR3 is 14 residues. CDR3 residues: CASSRYGANYGYTF. CDR3 sequence (DNA): TGTGCCAGCAGTCGTTATGGGGCCAACTATGGCTACACCTTC.

V and J are TRBV27 and TRBJ2-7; the match to TRBD2 covers 8 bases. The CDR3 is made up of 15 amino acids. Trimming took 1 base from V and 5 from J; bases not matched to a gene: 7. CDR1 is MNHEY, CDR2 SMNVEV, per germline (reference sequence). The CDR3, as DNA: TGTGCCAGCAGTTTATTAGCGGGGAGAAGTCACGAGCAGTACTTC. Protein: CASSLLAGRSHEQYF.

This clone is a singleton in its sample. V is TRBV7-9 and J is TRBJ1-2; possibly TRBD1 for D (6 bases). The CDR3 runs 14 residues. V was clipped by 5 bases and J by 8 bases, with 18 bases between them. CDR1 SEHNR and CDR2 FQNEAQ come from the germline V gene (reference sequence). CDR3 sequence reads: CASSPQGQLGGYTF. CDR3 DNA: TGTGCCAGCAGCCCCCAAGGACAGTTGGGCGGCTACACCTTC.

The J gene is TRBJ1-1, the V gene TRBV18; D is unclear. Germline V lookup: CDR1 KGHSH, CDR2 LQKENI. V lost 3 bases, J lost 0 bases, and 5 bases lay in between. The CDR3 has 13 amino acids. CDR3 nucleotides: TGTGCCAGCTCACCCGCTATGAACACTGAAGCTTTCTTT. Translation: CASSPAMNTEAFF.